Listed below are T cell receptor beta chains from one sample, sequenced in a study of cytomegalovirus exposure and HLA in healthy donors. Assay: immunoSEQ multiplex PCR; the TCRdb copy retains only in-frame clones and omits some. The table has 150,000 to 200,000 clones, roughly 80% seen once. What was sequenced was PBMCs. The receptors stem from a human donor in good health. Both conserved end residues are part of each CDR3. The order of the fields is D gene, V gene, clone size, CDR3 protein. A D gene is named only where the DNA matches it firmly. Clone sizes are given selectively: once, few, many, or a class where the clone is expanded.

d_gene: TRBD2; v_gene: TRBV27; abundance: -; CDR3aa: CASGRAYEQYF
d_gene: -; v_gene: TRBV5-5; abundance: -; CDR3aa: CASSFQGNTGELFF
d_gene: TRBD2; v_gene: TRBV10-2; abundance: -; CDR3aa: CASSGTRRAGELFF
d_gene: TRBD2; v_gene: TRBV6-6; abundance: many; CDR3aa: CASSTRGVGTGELFF
d_gene: -; v_gene: TRBV4-3; abundance: -; CDR3aa: CASSQDLPNNYGYTF
d_gene: -; v_gene: TRBV5-6; abundance: -; CDR3aa: CASSLGGGSGNTIYF
d_gene: TRBD2; v_gene: TRBV5-4; abundance: -; CDR3aa: CASSFGGGHEQFF
d_gene: -; v_gene: TRBV6-1; abundance: -; CDR3aa: CASTLGAVQPQHF
d_gene: TRBD1; v_gene: TRBV4-1; abundance: -; CDR3aa: CASSQVNRGRVNTEAFF
d_gene: -; v_gene: TRBV11-3; abundance: -; CDR3aa: CASSSNGGQQFF
d_gene: TRBD1; v_gene: TRBV29-1; abundance: -; CDR3aa: CSVAAGTGGTEAFF
d_gene: -; v_gene: TRBV6-5; abundance: -; CDR3aa: CASSHPLRVNYGYTF
d_gene: -; v_gene: TRBV2; abundance: few; CDR3aa: CASSDGGSPEAFF
d_gene: -; v_gene: TRBV15; abundance: -; CDR3aa: CATSRDRAHQPQHF
d_gene: TRBD1; v_gene: TRBV7-2; abundance: -; CDR3aa: CASSQRQGNTGELFF
d_gene: -; v_gene: TRBV7-8; abundance: -; CDR3aa: CASSLVSGSGNTIYF
d_gene: TRBD1; v_gene: TRBV5-4; abundance: -; CDR3aa: CASSAQGSPYEQYF
d_gene: TRBD1; v_gene: TRBV6-6; abundance: once; CDR3aa: CASSYTGEDQPQHF
d_gene: -; v_gene: TRBV5-1; abundance: -; CDR3aa: CASSLSPGYNEQFF
d_gene: TRBD1; v_gene: TRBV7-2; abundance: -; CDR3aa: CASSDRGHEKLFF
d_gene: TRBD2; v_gene: TRBV4-3; abundance: -; CDR3aa: CASSQDWLAGGISTDTQYF
d_gene: -; v_gene: TRBV4-1; abundance: -; CDR3aa: CASSQATGPYGYTF